This passage covers 29 T cell receptor beta chains from one sample sequenced in a study of cytomegalovirus exposure and HLA in healthy donors. Use of 60 Vbeta and 13 Jbeta primers characterized the PCR. Assay: immunoSEQ multiplex PCR; the TCRdb copy retains only in-frame clones and omits some. The sample gives roughly 200,000 clones, about four fifths of which show up once; 12% to 15% is in the top ten. The specimen sequenced was PBMCs. These receptors all stem from a woman aged 30 to 39 in good health and CMV-seropositive.

This clone was seen more than once but under ten times. The chain recombines TRBV9 with TRBJ1-2, with D maybe TRBD1 (6 bases). V lost 6 bases, J lost 4 bases, and 16 bases lay in between. CDR3 length: 14 residues. Germline loops: CDR1 SGDLS, CDR2 YYNGEE. The chain's CDR3 is CASTISLDSYGYTF. CDR3 DNA: TGTGCCAGCACCATATCCTTGGACAGCTATGGCTACACCTTC.

The V and J genes are TRBV4-3 and TRBJ2-3, with D possibly TRBD2 on 5 matching bases. The CDR3 totals 15 residues. Trimming cost V 0 bases and J 5 bases, with 12 bases left between them. In germline, CDR1 is LGHNA, CDR2 YSLEER. The CDR3 loop reads CASSQDSGGKDTQYF. CDR3 in DNA: TGCGCCAGCAGCCAAGATTCAGGAGGAAAAGATACGCAGTATTTT.

V usage is TRBV13 and J usage is TRBJ2-5, with a tentative D call TRBD2 (6 bases). The CDR3 spans 13 residues. Trimming stripped 6 bases from V and 1 base from J, with 9 bases between. Germline V CDR1 and CDR2: PRHDT, FYEKMQ (reference sequence). The CDR3 DNA sequence: TGTGCCAGCAGGGCCGGGGGCCAAGAGACCCAGTACTTC. Translation gives CASRAGGQETQYF.

The chain joins TRBV7-6 to TRBJ2-5; 9 bases line up with TRBD2. The CDR3 totals 15 residues. With 2 bases clipped from V and 5 bases from J, the junction kept 6 bases outside the gene matches. CDR1 and CDR2 from the germline V gene are SGHVS and FNYEAQ. The CDR3 region is CASSLWASGAETQYF. The DNA of the CDR3 is TGTGCCAGCAGCTTATGGGCTAGCGGGGCGGAGACCCAGTACTTC.

The V and J genes are TRBV6-1 and TRBJ1-6, with a possible D match to TRBD1 (5 bases). The CDR3 has 14 amino acids. CDR1 and CDR2 from the germline V gene are MNHNS and SASEGT. V lost 5 bases and J lost 7, with 12 bases in between. Here the CDR3 reads CASSLQGENSPLHF. CDR3 DNA sequence: TGTGCCAGCAGTCTGCAGGGCGAAAATTCACCCCTCCACTTT.

This clone has only a few counts. This chain joins TRBV30 and TRBJ2-1; TRBD2 matches 8 bases. The CDR3 loop spans 13 amino acids. Looked up from germline, CDR1 is GTSNPN and CDR2 is SVGIG (reference sequence). Losses at the gene ends were 2 bases for V and 5 bases for J; bases not matched to a gene: 2. In DNA form, the CDR3 reads TGTGCCTGGAGTAAACTAGCGGACAATGAGCAGTTCTTC. Translating it yields CAWSKLADNEQFF.

J is TRBJ2-7 and V is TRBV13, with 7 bases identical to TRBD2. CDR1 PRHDT and CDR2 FYEKMQ come from the germline V gene (reference sequence). Trimming at V came to 4 bases and at J to 0 bases, leaving 3 bases not matched to a gene. The CDR3 sequence is 14 residues long. The DNA of the CDR3 is TGTGCCAGCAGCTCTCCGGGGGGCTCCTACGAGCAGTACTTC. Translation gives CASSSPGGSYEQYF.

The chain couples TRBV28 to TRBJ2-3; TRBD1 agrees at 7 bases. Trimming took 7 bases from V and 1 from J; bases not matched to a gene: 5. The CDR3 totals 14 residues. Germline CDR1 is MDHEN and CDR2 is SYDVKM. CDR3 nucleotide sequence: TGTGCCAGCAATTACGACAGGGGCACAGATACGCAGTATTTT. Translation gives CASNYDRGTDTQYF.

V gene TRBV7-2 combines with J gene TRBJ1-5; D remains ambiguous. Germline V gene sequence: CDR1 SGHTA, CDR2 FQGNSA. This CDR3 region has 14 residues. Trimming removed 1 base at V and 4 bases at J, with 8 bases between. In DNA form, the CDR3 reads TGTGCCAGCAGCTTAGGGGCAGATAATCAGCCCCAGCATTTT. Residues: CASSLGADNQPQHF.

This clone was seen once. The CDR3 DNA reads as TGTGCCAGCGGGGACAGGATCTATGGCTACACCTTC. Amino acid sequence: CASGDRIYGYTF. V and J are TRBV6-5 and TRBJ1-2, with TRBD1 matching over 8 bases. Unmatched junction bases numbered 3, after V lost 8 bases and J lost 4 bases. Germline V CDR1 and CDR2: MNHEY, SVGAGI. The CDR3 covers 12 residues.

This clone was counted a single time. This chain links TRBV10-3 with TRBJ2-5, with TRBD1 matching over 8 bases. The DNA end favors TRBJ2-7, so the J call may be wrong. Germline assignment: CDR1 ENHRY and CDR2 SYGVKD. The CDR3 extends over 16 amino acids. The CDR3 nucleotides are TGTGCCATCAGAGAACCTACGACAGGGGTATCCTACGAGCAGTACTTC. It translates to CAIREPTTGVSYEQYF.

The chain employs TRBV13 and TRBJ1-5; D unclear. The length of the CDR3 is 15 residues. With 5 bases removed from V and 7 bases from J, the gap between germline ends came to 18 bases. The germline gives CDR1 PRHDT, CDR2 FYEKMQ (reference sequence). CDR3: CASSLGLKEGQPQHF. In DNA, the CDR3 is TGTGCCAGCAGCCTCGGGCTAAAGGAGGGACAGCCCCAGCATTTT.

V is TRBV6-6 and J is TRBJ2-3; 8 bases match TRBD1. Germline lookup yields CDR1 MNHNY and CDR2 SVGAGI (reference sequence). The CDR3 has 13 residues. V trimming: 7 bases; J trimming: 1 base; junction bases outside the gene matches: 1. The CDR3 spells CASMGQGTDTQYF. The CDR3 region has the DNA TGTGCCAGCATGGGACAGGGCACAGATACGCAGTATTTT.

The chain couples TRBV10-3 to TRBJ2-1; perhaps TRBD2 as D (6 bases). CDR1 ENHRY and CDR2 SYGVKD come from the germline V gene. The CDR3 has 15 amino acids. Trimming cost V 3 bases and J 4 bases, with 13 bases left between them. The CDR3 sequence is CAISERSGRYNEQFF. Here the CDR3 DNA reads TGTGCCATCAGTGAAAGAAGCGGGCGATACAATGAGCAGTTCTTC.

This chain uses TRBV2 with TRBJ2-5; TRBD2 agrees at 7 bases. The V and J ends lost 8 bases and 3 bases, in that order; junction bases with no gene match: 3. The CDR3 length is 12 residues. The germline CDR1 and CDR2 sequences are SNHLY and FYNNEI. The CDR3: CASGGGEETQYF. The DNA for the CDR3 is TGTGCCAGCGGCGGGGGAGAAGAGACCCAGTACTTC.

This clone was detected only once. The rearrangement uses TRBV2 and TRBJ1-3; D call uncertain. The CDR3 spans 13 residues. CDR1 is SNHLY and CDR2 is FYNNEI in the germline V gene. V lost 7 bases and J lost 3, with 10 bases in between. CDR3 in DNA: TGTGCCAGCAAGGAGACGGGTGGAAACACCATATATTTT. This sequence encodes CASKETGGNTIYF.

This sequence joins TRBV7-3 and TRBJ2-2; D gene ambiguous. The CDR3 extends over 12 amino acids. Germline CDR1 is SGHTA and CDR2 is FQGTGA. The V end was cut by 0 bases, the J end by 7 bases, with 3 bases between. The CDR3 loop is CASSLTNGELFF. For the CDR3, the DNA is TGTGCCAGCAGCTTAACCAACGGGGAGCTGTTTTTT.

The gene calls are TRBV4-3 and TRBJ2-1; 7 nucleotides agree with TRBD2. The V and J ends lost 1 base and 8 bases, in that order; junction bases with no gene match: 11. The CDR3 is 16 amino acids. Germline values: CDR1 LGHNA, CDR2 YSLEER. The CDR3 DNA sequence: TGCGCCAGCAGCCAAGTATGGGAGGGAGTCGGGGATGAGCAGTTCTTC. Protein: CASSQVWEGVGDEQFF.

This clone has a handful of counts. The rearrangement joins TRBV4-1 to TRBJ2-3; D call uncertain. The CDR3 runs 12 residues. With 0 bases removed from V and 5 bases from J, the gap between germline ends came to 3 bases. Germline lookup yields CDR1 MGHRA and CDR2 YSYEKL. CDR3 amino acids: CASSQDKDTQYF. CDR3 sequence (DNA): TGCGCCAGCAGCCAAGATAAAGATACGCAGTATTTT.

V is TRBV19 and J is TRBJ2-2; perhaps TRBD1 as D (5 bases). The V end lost 3 bases, the J end lost 1 base, and 12 bases lay between the germline ends. The CDR3 has 16 residues. Germline V gene data show CDR1 as LNHDA and CDR2 as SQIVND (reference sequence). In nucleotides, the CDR3 is TGTGCCAGTAGTATGACAGCTAGATTGAACACCGGGGAGCTGTTTTTT. Amino acids: CASSMTARLNTGELFF.

This clone has only a few counts. The chain joins TRBV30 to TRBJ1-1; possibly TRBD1 for D (6 bases). Germline V CDR1 and CDR2: GTSNPN, SVGIG (reference sequence). V lost 0 bases and J 1 base, leaving 12 bases between the germline ends. CDR3 length: 15 residues. CDR3 amino acids: CAWSVRGRGNTEAFF. Written as DNA, the CDR3 is TGTGCCTGGAGTGTACGGGGCAGGGGGAACACTGAAGCTTTCTTT.

This clone came up once. V and J are TRBV19 and TRBJ1-3; the D is unclear. CDR3 length equals 15 residues. V dropped 5 bases and J dropped 4 bases, with 15 bases sitting between them. The germline V gene encodes CDR1 LNHDA and CDR2 SQIVND (reference sequence). The CDR3 DNA is TGTGCCAGTAGTGCCAGGTCGGAGGCGGGAAACACCATATATTTT. This translates into CASSARSEAGNTIYF.

The gene calls are TRBV21-1 and TRBJ1-1; the table names TRBD1, a call not compared with the DNA. TRBV21-1 is a pseudogene. The length of the CDR3 is 16 residues. As DNA, the CDR3 is TGTGCCAGCAGCAAAGAGGAGCACTGTCGGGACAGGGGCCCGTTCTTT. As protein: CASSKEEHCRDRGPFF.

The chain recombines TRBV7-3 with TRBJ2-3; D is unresolved. The V gene lost 5 bases and the J gene lost 1 base, with 10 bases spanning the gap. CDR1 and CDR2 (germline): SGHTA, FQGTGA. The CDR3 has 14 residues. The CDR3 DNA reads TGTGCCAGCAGCGAGTCGAGCGGCACAGATACGCAGTATTTT. Its translation is CASSESSGTDTQYF.

This clone has more than one count but fewer than ten. The DNA of the CDR3 is TGTGCCAGTAGTATAGGCCATAGCGGTAGGGAGACCCAGTACTTC. Protein product: CASSIGHSGRETQYF. The rearrangement joins TRBV19 to TRBJ2-5; possible D gene TRBD2, 6 bases. CDR3 size: 15 residues. V was trimmed by 1 base and J by 5 bases, leaving 14 bases between them. Germline V gene sequence: CDR1 LNHDA, CDR2 SQIVND (reference sequence).

V is TRBV18 and J is TRBJ2-2; tentatively, D is TRBD2 (5 bases). The V end lost 4 bases, the J end lost 5 bases, and 20 bases lay between the germline ends. This CDR3 is 17 amino acids long. Germline V CDR1 and CDR2: KGHSH, LQKENI. CDR3 protein: CASSLTGVATRTGELFF. In DNA form, the CDR3 reads TGTGCCAGCTCACTAACCGGGGTGGCCACGAGGACCGGGGAGCTGTTTTTT.

The chain uses TRBV27 and TRBJ2-3; 10 bases match TRBD2. The J segment lost 2 bases and the V segment lost 2 bases, leaving 10 bases of the junction unmatched. The CDR3 runs to 18 residues. Germline assignment: CDR1 MNHEY and CDR2 SMNVEV (reference sequence). CDR3 nucleotide sequence: TGTGCCAGCAGTTTACAACGGACTAGCGGATACTCCACAGATACGCAGTATTTT. This codes for CASSLQRTSGYSTDTQYF.

The chain couples TRBV6-1 to TRBJ1-2, with D possibly matching TRBD1 (5 bases). The CDR3 has 15 residues. Trimming stripped 2 bases from V and 3 bases from J, with 13 bases between. The germline V gene has CDR1 MNHNS and CDR2 SASEGT. The CDR3 spells CASSEWDYGDYGYTF. The DNA of the CDR3 is TGTGCCAGCAGTGAATGGGACTACGGTGACTATGGCTACACCTTC.

The chain links TRBV6-4 to TRBJ2-1, with 9 bases fitting TRBD2. V trimming: 5 bases; J trimming: 12 bases; junction bases outside the gene matches: 5. The germline V gene has CDR1 MRHNA and CDR2 SNTAGT. The CDR3 length is 12 residues. CDR3 region: CASSYSGGPQFF. DNA of the CDR3: TGTGCCAGCAGTTATAGCGGGGGCCCGCAGTTCTTC.